This record looks at one T cell receptor beta chain sequence and its context. The repertoire was sequenced with immunoSEQ multiplex PCR; TCRdb's copy has only in-frame clones and lacks some. The table lists about 57,000 clones, approximately 90% of them singletons. Germline-derived CDR1 and CDR2 are KGHSH and LQKENI. The CDR3 extends over 13 amino acids. V shed 2 bases and J shed 4 bases, with 7 bases lying between them. This entry comes from a study of T cell changes during pregnancy in multiple sclerosis. This chain links TRBV18 with TRBJ2-3; D not certain. The receptor was derived from a female donor in good health, enrolled as a control in a pregnancy study. The sequenced sample was peripheral blood, obtained after pregnancy. CDR3 sequence: CASSPTVSDTQYF. The CDR3 DNA reads TGTGCCAGCTCACCAACAGTGTCAGATACGCAGTATTTT.